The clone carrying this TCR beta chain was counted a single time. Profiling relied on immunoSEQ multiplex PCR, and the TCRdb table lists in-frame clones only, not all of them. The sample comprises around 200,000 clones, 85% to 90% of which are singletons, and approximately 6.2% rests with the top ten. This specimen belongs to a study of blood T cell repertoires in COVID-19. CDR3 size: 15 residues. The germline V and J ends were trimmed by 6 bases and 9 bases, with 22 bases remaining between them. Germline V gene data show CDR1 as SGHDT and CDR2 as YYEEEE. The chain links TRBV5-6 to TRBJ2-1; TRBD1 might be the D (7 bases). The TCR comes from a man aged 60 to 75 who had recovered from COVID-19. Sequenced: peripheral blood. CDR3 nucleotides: TGTGCCAGCACCTTATGGACAGGCCGAGCGGGTGAGCAGTTCTTC. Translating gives CASTLWTGRAGEQFF.